This TCR beta chain is drawn from a study of T cells in Graves' hyperthyroidism and ophthalmopathy. Study context: Blood from the periphery was taken at initial diagnosis, before any treatment. Study findings and constraints: Also found in blood were most expanded thyroid clonotypes above 0.001.

RNA transcripts gave rise to amplified TCR beta CDR3 regions. First-round RT-PCR with HTBI primers amplified the TCR CDR3 region. Using its own MiXCR run on the multiplex PCR reads, TCRdb lists one record per CDR3 protein. The sample lists nearly 600,000 distinct CDR3 sequences, 14% occurring once. PBMCs stemmed from around 10 ml fresh peripheral blood. This clonotype was counted many times. Its antigen remains unidentified. Material: blood. This receptor was identified in a young woman with Graves' ophthalmopathy.

CDR3 nucleotide sequence: TGTGCCAGCAGAGCGCGGGAGGCTTCCTACGAGCAGTACTTC. Encoded protein: CASRAREASYEQYF. This chain links TRBV7-8 with TRBJ2-7, with 8 bases fitting TRBD2. This CDR3 has 14 amino acids. CDR1 and CDR2 from the germline V gene are SGHVS and FQNEAQ. Trimming cost V 6 bases and J 1 base; bases outside gene matches: 5.